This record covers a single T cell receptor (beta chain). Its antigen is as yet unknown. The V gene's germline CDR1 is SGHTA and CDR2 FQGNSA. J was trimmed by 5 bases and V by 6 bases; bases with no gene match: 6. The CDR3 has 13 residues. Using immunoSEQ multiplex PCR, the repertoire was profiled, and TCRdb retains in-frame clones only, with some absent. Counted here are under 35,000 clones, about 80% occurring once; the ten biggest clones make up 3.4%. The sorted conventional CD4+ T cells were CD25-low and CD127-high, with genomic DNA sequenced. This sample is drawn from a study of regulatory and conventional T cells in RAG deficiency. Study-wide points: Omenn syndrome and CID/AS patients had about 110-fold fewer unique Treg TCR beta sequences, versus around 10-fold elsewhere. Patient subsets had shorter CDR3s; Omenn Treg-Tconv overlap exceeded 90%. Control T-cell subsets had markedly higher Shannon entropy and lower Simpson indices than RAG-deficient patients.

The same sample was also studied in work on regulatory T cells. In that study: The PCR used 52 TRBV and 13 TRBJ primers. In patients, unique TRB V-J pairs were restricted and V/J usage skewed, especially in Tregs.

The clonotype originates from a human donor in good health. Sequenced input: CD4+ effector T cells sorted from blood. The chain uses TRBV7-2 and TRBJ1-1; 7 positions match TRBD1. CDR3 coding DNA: TGTGCCAGCAGTGGACAGGCCTTAACTGAAGCTTTCTTT. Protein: CASSGQALTEAFF.